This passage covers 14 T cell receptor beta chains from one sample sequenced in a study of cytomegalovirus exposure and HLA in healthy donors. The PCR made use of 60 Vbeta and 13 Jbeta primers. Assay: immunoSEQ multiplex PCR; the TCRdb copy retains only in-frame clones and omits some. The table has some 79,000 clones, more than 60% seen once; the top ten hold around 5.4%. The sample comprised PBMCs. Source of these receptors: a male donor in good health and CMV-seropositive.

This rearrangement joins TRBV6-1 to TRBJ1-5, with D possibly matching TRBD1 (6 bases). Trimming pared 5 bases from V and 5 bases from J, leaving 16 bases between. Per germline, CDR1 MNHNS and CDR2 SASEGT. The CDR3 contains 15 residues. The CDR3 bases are TGTGCCAGCAGTTCCTTGGGGGGGCCCCATCAGCCCCAGCATTTT. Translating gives CASSSLGGPHQPQHF.

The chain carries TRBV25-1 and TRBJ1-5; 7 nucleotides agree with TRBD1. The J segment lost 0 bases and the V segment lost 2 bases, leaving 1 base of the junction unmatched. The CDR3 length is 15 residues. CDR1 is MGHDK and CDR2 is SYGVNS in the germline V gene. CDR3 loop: CASSETGDSNQPQHF. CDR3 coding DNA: TGTGCCAGCAGTGAAACAGGGGATAGCAATCAGCCCCAGCATTTT.

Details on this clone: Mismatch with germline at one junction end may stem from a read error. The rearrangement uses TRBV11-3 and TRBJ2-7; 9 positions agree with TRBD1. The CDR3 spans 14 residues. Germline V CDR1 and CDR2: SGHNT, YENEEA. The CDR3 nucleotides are TGTGCCAGCAGCTTGGGACAGGGTAACTACGAGCAGCACTTC. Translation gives CASSLGQGNYEQHF.

CDR3 sequence: CASSEDSWETQYF. DNA of the CDR3: TGTGCCAGCAGTGAGGACAGTTGGGAGACCCAGTACTTC. The J gene is TRBJ2-5, the V gene TRBV2; D perhaps matches TRBD1 (6 bases). CDR1 is SNHLY and CDR2 is FYNNEI in the germline V gene. This CDR3 comprises 13 residues. Trimming took 3 bases from V and 5 from J, leaving 10 bases between them.

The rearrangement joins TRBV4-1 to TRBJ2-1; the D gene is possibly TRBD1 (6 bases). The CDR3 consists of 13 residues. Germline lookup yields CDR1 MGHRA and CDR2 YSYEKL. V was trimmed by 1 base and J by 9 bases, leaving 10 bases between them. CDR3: CASSQVQGPEQFF. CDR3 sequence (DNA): TGCGCCAGCAGCCAAGTACAGGGTCCTGAGCAGTTCTTC.

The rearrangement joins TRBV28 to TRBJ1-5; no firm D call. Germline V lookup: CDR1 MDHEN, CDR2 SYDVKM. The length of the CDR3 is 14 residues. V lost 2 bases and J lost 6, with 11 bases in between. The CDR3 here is CASSLSGERQPQHF. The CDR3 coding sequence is TGTGCCAGCAGTTTAAGTGGAGAGCGTCAGCCCCAGCATTTT.

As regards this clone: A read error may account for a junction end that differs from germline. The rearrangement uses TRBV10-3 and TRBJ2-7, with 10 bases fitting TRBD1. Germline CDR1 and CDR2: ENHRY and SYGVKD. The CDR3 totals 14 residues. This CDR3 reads CASGGDRGSHEQYF. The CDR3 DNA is TGTGCCAGCGGAGGGGACAGGGGCTCCCACGAGCAGTACTTC.

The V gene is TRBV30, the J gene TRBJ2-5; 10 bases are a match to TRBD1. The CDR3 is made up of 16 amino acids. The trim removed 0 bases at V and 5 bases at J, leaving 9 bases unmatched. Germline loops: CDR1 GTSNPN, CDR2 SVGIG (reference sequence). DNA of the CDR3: TGTGCCTGGAGTGTAAGGGGGACAGGGGTTAGGGAGACCCAGTACTTC. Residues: CAWSVRGTGVRETQYF.

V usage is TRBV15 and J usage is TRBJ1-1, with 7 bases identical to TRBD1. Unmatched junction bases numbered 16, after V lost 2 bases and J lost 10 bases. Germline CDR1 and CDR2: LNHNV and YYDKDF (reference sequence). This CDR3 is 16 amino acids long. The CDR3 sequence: CATSRTTLTGEDGAFF. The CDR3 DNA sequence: TGTGCCACCAGCAGAACAACACTTACAGGGGAAGATGGAGCTTTCTTT.

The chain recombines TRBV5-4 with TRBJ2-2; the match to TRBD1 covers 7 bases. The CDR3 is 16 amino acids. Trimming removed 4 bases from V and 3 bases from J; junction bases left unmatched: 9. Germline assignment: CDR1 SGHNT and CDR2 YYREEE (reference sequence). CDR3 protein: CASSHDRTGDTGELFF. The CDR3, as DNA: TGTGCCAGCAGCCATGACCGGACAGGAGACACCGGGGAGCTGTTTTTT.

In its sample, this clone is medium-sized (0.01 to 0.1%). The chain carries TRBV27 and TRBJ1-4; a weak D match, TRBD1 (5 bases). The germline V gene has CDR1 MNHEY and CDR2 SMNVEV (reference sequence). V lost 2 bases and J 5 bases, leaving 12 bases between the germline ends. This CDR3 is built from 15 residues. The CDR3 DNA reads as TGTGCCAGCAGTTTAGACGGGGCGGGGAATGAAAAACTGTTTTTT. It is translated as CASSLDGAGNEKLFF.

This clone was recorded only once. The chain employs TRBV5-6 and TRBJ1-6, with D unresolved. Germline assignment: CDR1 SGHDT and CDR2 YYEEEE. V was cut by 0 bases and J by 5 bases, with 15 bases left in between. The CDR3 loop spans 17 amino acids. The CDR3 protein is CASSLGGGGIHNSPLHF. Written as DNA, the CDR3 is TGTGCCAGCAGCTTGGGAGGAGGAGGAATCCATAATTCACCCCTCCACTTT.

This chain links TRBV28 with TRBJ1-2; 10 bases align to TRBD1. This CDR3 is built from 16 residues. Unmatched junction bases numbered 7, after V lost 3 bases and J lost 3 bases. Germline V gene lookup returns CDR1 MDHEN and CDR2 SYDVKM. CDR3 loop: CASSFRQGAHHYGYTF. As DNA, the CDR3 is TGTGCCAGCAGTTTCAGACAGGGGGCGCATCACTATGGCTACACCTTC.

The CDR3 DNA reads as TGTGCCTGGAGTGCAGGACAGGGTACCGGGGAGCTGTTTTTT. Its protein is CAWSAGQGTGELFF. This sequence joins TRBV30 and TRBJ2-2; the match to TRBD1 covers 8 bases. V lost 1 base, J lost 5 bases, and 3 bases stayed unmatched. Germline loops: CDR1 GTSNPN, CDR2 SVGIG (reference sequence). This CDR3 has 14 residues.